This T cell receptor (beta chain) was sequenced during a study of blood T cells in healthy people across ages. A second PCR of roughly 7 to 11 cycles used a sample-barcoded 5' primer and a J-beta primer mix. TCRdb reprocessed the 5' RACE reads with MiXCR, giving one entry per CDR3 protein. The table has approximately 1.5 million distinct CDR3 sequences, approximately 43% seen once. Each donor was a healthy Caucasian individual from Russia, aged about 6 to 100. This clonotype was detected a few times. The TCR sequence derives from a young woman in good health. Sequencing input: blood.

CDR3 sequence: CASSQVGRRITDTQYF. In DNA form, the CDR3 reads TGCGCCAGCAGCCAAGTCGGGAGGCGGATCACAGATACGCAGTATTTT. The chain couples TRBV4-1 to TRBJ2-3; 7 bases map to TRBD2. From germline, CDR1 is MGHRA and CDR2 YSYEKL. The CDR3 runs 16 residues. With 1 base clipped from V and 2 bases from J, the junction kept 6 bases outside the gene matches.